A single sample gave rise to the 31 T cell receptor beta chains below, sequenced in a study of Ad26.COV2.S vaccination and SARS-CoV-2 variants. Noted treatment: some 20 received Ad26.COV2.S at low or high dose, single or two shots; roughly five received placebo; per-sample allocation not given. On day 63 after the first injection, vaccine and placebo recipients gave samples. Profiled with immunoSEQ multiplex PCR; TCRdb holds only in-frame clones, not every one. Among about 320,000 clones listed, about 86% were seen once. Specimen: peripheral blood, collected in a trial of Ad26.COV2.S vaccine versus placebo. Every receptor here comes from a person between 18 and 60 years old who received the Ad26.COV2.S COVID-19 vaccine or a placebo.

The J gene is TRBJ1-1, the V gene TRBV30, with TRBD1 identical over 7 bases. V was pared by 0 bases and J by 7 bases, with 5 bases of the junction left unmatched. Germline V CDR1 and CDR2: GTSNPN, SVGIG (reference sequence). This CDR3 spans 13 amino acids. The CDR3 bases are TGTGCCTGGAGTGTAGGGGGCGGTGGTGAAGCTTTCTTT. Amino acids: CAWSVGGGGEAFF.

The J gene is TRBJ1-2, the V gene TRBV14, with D unresolved. This CDR3 is 13 amino acids long. CDR1 is SGHDN, CDR2 FVKESK, per germline. Trimming cost V 1 base and J 7 bases, with 10 bases left between them. The CDR3 spells CASSQVPGSGYTF. In DNA, the CDR3 is TGTGCCAGCAGCCAAGTCCCCGGTAGTGGCTACACCTTC.

The chain combines TRBV4-1 with TRBJ1-2; 10 positions match TRBD1. Germline lookup yields CDR1 MGHRA and CDR2 YSYEKL. This CDR3 has 15 amino acids. J gave up 5 bases and V 5 bases, and 8 bases lay outside the gene matches. The CDR3 spells CASSSPGQGIYGYTF. The CDR3 DNA reads as TGCGCCAGCAGCTCGCCGGGACAGGGGATTTATGGCTACACCTTC.

A note on this clone: Other DNA sequences in the same sample also yield this CDR3. The V and J genes are TRBV3-1 (or the pseudogene TRBV3-2) and TRBJ1-1; TRBD1 might be the D (5 bases). The CDR3 spans 12 residues. The V end was cut by 3 bases, the J end by 4 bases, with 6 bases between. The germline gives CDR1 LGHDT, CDR2 YNNKEL (reference sequence). CDR3 nucleotides: TGTGCCAGCAGCCAGGGGGGCACTGAAGCTTTCTTT. Its protein is CASSQGGTEAFF.

The chain employs TRBV7-2 and TRBJ1-6; D remains ambiguous. Trimming left V 4 bases short and J 1 base short, with 8 bases between. The CDR3 has 15 residues. The germline V gene has CDR1 SGHTA and CDR2 FQGNSA. The CDR3 coding sequence is TGTGCCAGCAGCTGGCGGGTATCCTATAATTCACCCCTCCACTTT. Its translation is CASSWRVSYNSPLHF.

CDR3 bases: TGTGCCAGCAGCTTAGGTGGCAGGGCCCTTCATGGCTACACCTTC. It codes for CASSLGGRALHGYTF. The J gene is TRBJ1-2, the V gene TRBV7-2; TRBD1 is a possible D gene (5 bases). V was shortened by 1 base and J by 6 bases, with 15 bases between the two germline ends. The CDR3 length is 15 residues. Germline V gene sequence: CDR1 SGHTA, CDR2 FQGNSA.

The rearrangement joins TRBV6-5 to TRBJ1-1, with a weak D call TRBD1 (6 bases). The CDR3 contains 13 residues. The V gene's germline CDR1 is MNHEY and CDR2 SVGAGI. V shed 8 bases and J shed 5 bases, with 15 bases lying between them. The CDR3: CASCRGVGTEAFF. The DNA of the CDR3 is TGTGCCAGCTGCAGGGGCGTAGGTACTGAAGCTTTCTTT.

As for this clone: At the DNA level, this CDR3 is encoded by other sequences in the same sample as well. V and J are TRBV29-1 and TRBJ1-1, with D unresolved. The CDR3 is made up of 12 amino acids. Trimming removed 4 bases from V and 1 base from J, with 7 bases in between. The germline gives CDR1 SQVTM, CDR2 ANQGSEA. CDR3 DNA: TGCAGCGTTGGCGCAGGGAACACTGAAGCTTTCTTT. Encoded protein: CSVGAGNTEAFF.

V usage is TRBV2 and J usage is TRBJ2-3; D unclear. V shed 6 bases and J shed 1 base, with 17 bases lying between them. This CDR3 has 16 residues. Germline V gives CDR1 SNHLY, CDR2 FYNNEI. The CDR3: CASRSRTAVGTDTQYF. The CDR3, as DNA: TGTGCCAGCAGATCCCGGACGGCCGTAGGCACAGATACGCAGTATTTT.

The J gene is TRBJ2-3, the V gene TRBV7-9, with 8 bases lining up with TRBD2. Germline CDR1 SEHNR, CDR2 FQNEAQ (reference sequence). The CDR3 sequence is 16 residues long. J lost 5 bases, V lost 5 bases, and 12 bases had no gene match. CDR3: CASSGLAGGGGDTQYF. CDR3 nucleotide sequence: TGTGCCAGCAGCGGATTGGCGGGGGGCGGTGGAGATACGCAGTATTTT.

The rearrangement uses TRBV19 and TRBJ1-2; possible D gene TRBD1, 5 bases. The CDR3 has 14 amino acids. Germline V gene lookup returns CDR1 LNHDA and CDR2 SQIVND (reference sequence). Trimming left V 7 bases short and J 6 bases short, with 18 bases between. In DNA, the CDR3 is TGTGCCAGTACCCATCGACAGCAAGAAAATGGCTACACCTTC. Protein product: CASTHRQQENGYTF.

The J gene is TRBJ1-3, the V gene TRBV30; possibly TRBD1 for D (5 bases). CDR3 length: 14 amino acids. The germline gives CDR1 GTSNPN, CDR2 SVGIG (reference sequence). Trimming removed 4 bases at V and 3 bases at J, with 13 bases between. CDR3 in DNA: TGTGCCTGGAATACGGGACGGCTTGGAAACACCATATATTTT. It codes for CAWNTGRLGNTIYF.

The J gene is TRBJ2-7, the V gene TRBV6-5; possible D gene TRBD1, 6 bases. Per the germline V gene, CDR1 is MNHEY and CDR2 is SVGAGI. The CDR3 is 15 residues long. V shed 5 bases and J shed 7 bases, with 21 bases lying between them. The CDR3 here is CASSLQGRTPREQYF. In DNA form, the CDR3 reads TGTGCCAGCAGTCTCCAGGGGCGGACCCCCCGGGAGCAGTACTTC.

CDR3 sequence reads: CASSSGFKNQPQHF. The CDR3 nucleotides are TGTGCCAGTAGTTCGGGCTTCAAGAATCAGCCCCAGCATTTT. The chain is built from TRBV19 and TRBJ1-5; D remains ambiguous. CDR1 and CDR2 (germline): LNHDA, SQIVND (reference sequence). The CDR3 extends over 14 amino acids. Trimming took off 5 bases at V and 4 bases at J, with 12 bases between the two ends. Filled out from reference TRBV19 and TRBJ1-5, the complete variable domain reads DGGITQSPKYLFRKEGQNVTLSCEQNLNHDAMYWYRQDPGQGLRLIYYSQIVNDFQKGDIAEGYSVSREKKESFPLTVTSAQKNPTAFYLCASSSGFKNQPQHFGDGTRLSIL.

V is TRBV7-2 and J is TRBJ2-1; unclear D gene. Germline loops: CDR1 SGHTA, CDR2 FQGNSA. Trimming removed 6 bases from V and 0 bases from J, with 12 bases in between. The CDR3 sequence is 15 residues long. Here the CDR3 DNA reads TGTGCCAGCAGGGGTTGGGGTAGCTCCTACAATGAGCAGTTCTTC. Protein product: CASRGWGSSYNEQFF.

This clone was observed a single time. This sequence joins TRBV5-6 and TRBJ1-4; 8 bases are a match to TRBD1. This CDR3 is built from 15 residues. The V and J ends lost 3 bases and 8 bases, in that order; junction bases with no gene match: 9. Germline CDR1 reads SGHDT; CDR2 reads YYEEEE. In DNA form, the CDR3 reads TGTGCCAGCAGCTCCCTGGGCCGGGACAGGGAAAAACTGTTTTTT. The encoded protein is CASSSLGRDREKLFF.

V usage is TRBV5-1 and J usage is TRBJ2-1, with D perhaps TRBD2 (5 bases). Trimming took 4 bases from V and 4 from J, leaving 21 bases between them. The germline V gene encodes CDR1 SGHRS and CDR2 YFSETQ. The CDR3 has 17 amino acids. Here the CDR3 reads CASSLGEGPQDYNEQFF. The CDR3 coding sequence is TGCGCCAGCAGCCTGGGCGAGGGCCCTCAGGATTACAATGAGCAGTTCTTC.

The V gene is TRBV6-2 or TRBV6-3, the J gene TRBJ1-2; D may be TRBD1 (6 bases). The CDR3 length is 16 residues. Germline V gene sequence: CDR1 MNHEY, CDR2 SVGEGT. The V and J ends lost 4 bases and 3 bases respectively, with 18 bases between them. CDR3 amino acids: CASSSRTAPRYYGYTF. For the CDR3, the DNA is TGTGCCAGCAGTTCCAGGACAGCGCCACGTTACTATGGCTACACCTTC.

This chain joins TRBV5-6 and TRBJ2-3; 8 bases line up with TRBD2. This CDR3 has 16 amino acids. CDR1 and CDR2 (germline): SGHDT, YYEEEE. J was trimmed by 2 bases and V by 0 bases; bases with no gene match: 5. CDR3 DNA sequence: TGTGCCAGCAGCTTGGCCGGGACTAGTATCACAGATACGCAGTATTTT. This translates into CASSLAGTSITDTQYF.

The chain combines TRBV5-4 with TRBJ2-5; a possible D gene is TRBD1 (6 bases). Germline lookup yields CDR1 SGHNT and CDR2 YYREEE (reference sequence). The CDR3 covers 14 residues. Deletions cut 4 bases from V and 1 base from J, with 11 bases between. The CDR3 DNA reads as TGTGCCAGCAGCATACAGGGTCTCCAAGAGACCCAGTACTTC. Translating it yields CASSIQGLQETQYF. The entire variable domain, with the rest obtained from reference TRBV5-4 and TRBJ2-5, is as follows: ETGVTQSPTHLIKTRGQQVTLRCSSQSGHNTVSWYQQALGQGPQFIFQYYREEENGRGNFPPRFSGLQFPNYSSELNVNALELDDSALYLCASSIQGLQETQYFGPGTRLLVL.

The chain joins TRBV3-1 (or the pseudogene TRBV3-2) to TRBJ1-3; 10 bases map to TRBD1. The CDR3 length is 16 residues. The trim removed 6 bases at V and 1 base at J, leaving 6 bases unmatched. In germline, CDR1 is LGHDT, CDR2 YNNKEL (reference sequence). CDR3 in DNA: TGTGCCAGCAGGGGGACAGGGGTGAAATCTGGAAACACCATATATTTT. Translated: CASRGTGVKSGNTIYF.

In regard to this clone: Different DNA sequences within this sample yield the same CDR3. This chain connects TRBV18 to TRBJ1-4; D is ambiguous. The CDR3 runs to 11 residues. The germline V gene has CDR1 KGHSH and CDR2 LQKENI. V lost 2 bases, J lost 6 bases, and 1 base lay in between. The CDR3 reads CASSPDEKLFF. CDR3 DNA sequence: TGTGCCAGCTCACCAGATGAAAAACTGTTTTTT.

The chain uses TRBV27 and TRBJ1-3, with 8 bases that match TRBD1. The CDR3 consists of 16 residues. The V segment lost 5 bases and the J segment 4 bases; nucleotides outside the gene matches: 10. The germline CDR1 and CDR2 sequences are MNHEY and SMNVEV (reference sequence). In nucleotides, the CDR3 is TGTGCCAGCAGTCCACTCCGGGACAGGCCAGGAAACACCATATATTTT. This codes for CASSPLRDRPGNTIYF.

The chain links TRBV10-3 to TRBJ1-5, with D hard to call. CDR3 length: 17 residues. V shed 0 bases and J shed 0 bases, with 12 bases lying between them. Germline CDR1 reads ENHRY; CDR2 reads SYGVKD. CDR3 DNA: TGTGCCATCAGTGAGTCGAGATCACAGCCTAGCAATCAGCCCCAGCATTTT. It codes for CAISESRSQPSNQPQHF.

The chain is built from TRBV19 and TRBJ1-2; 8 bases are a match to TRBD1. The CDR3 is 14 residues long. Germline lookup yields CDR1 LNHDA and CDR2 SQIVND (reference sequence). V lost 9 bases and J lost 4; bases outside the gene matches: 10. The CDR3 region is CASRRGRFIYGYTF. The CDR3 bases are TGTGCCAGCCGCAGGGGGCGGTTCATCTATGGCTACACCTTC. Variable domain in full (rest from reference TRBV19 and TRBJ1-2): DGGITQSPKYLFRKEGQNVTLSCEQNLNHDAMYWYRQDPGQGLRLIYYSQIVNDFQKGDIAEGYSVSREKKESFPLTVTSAQKNPTAFYLCASRRGRFIYGYTFGSGTRLTVV.

In its sample, this clone was seen once. CDR3 residues: CASSPPPGKGYGYTF. The DNA for the CDR3 is TGTGCCAGCAGCCCACCTCCAGGGAAAGGCTATGGCTACACCTTC. The chain couples TRBV5-4 to TRBJ1-2; tentatively, D is TRBD1 (5 bases). V was cut by 4 bases and J by 4 bases, with 17 bases left in between. The CDR3 spans 15 residues. CDR1 is SGHNT and CDR2 is YYREEE in the germline V gene (reference sequence). The whole variable domain, filled in from reference TRBV5-4 and TRBJ1-2, reads ETGVTQSPTHLIKTRGQQVTLRCSSQSGHNTVSWYQQALGQGPQFIFQYYREEENGRGNFPPRFSGLQFPNYSSELNVNALELDDSALYLCASSPPPGKGYGYTFGSGTRLTVV.

This chain connects TRBV6-2 or TRBV6-3 to TRBJ2-7; 14 bases match TRBD2. J gave up 0 bases and V 6 bases, and 16 bases lay outside the gene matches. The CDR3 has 20 residues. CDR1 and CDR2 (germline): MNHEY, SVGEGT. The DNA for the CDR3 is TGTGCCAGCAGCAAAGACCGGACTAGCGGGGGGCAATTGAGCTCCTACGAGCAGTACTTC. It specifies CASSKDRTSGGQLSSYEQYF.

The chain joins TRBV6-5 to TRBJ1-1, with TRBD1 identical over 7 bases. This CDR3 has 15 amino acids. Per germline, CDR1 MNHEY and CDR2 SVGAGI. The V segment lost 6 bases and the J segment 3 bases; nucleotides outside the gene matches: 10. CDR3 DNA sequence: TGTGCCAGCAGGCGGGGACAGCCGAAATACACTGAAGCTTTCTTT. It specifies CASRRGQPKYTEAFF.

This chain connects TRBV12-3 or TRBV12-4 to TRBJ2-7, with D unresolved. This CDR3 has 13 residues. Deletions cut 6 bases from V and 1 base from J, with 10 bases between. The CDR3 loop is CASRSDGSYEQYF. As DNA, the CDR3 is TGTGCCAGCAGGTCGGACGGGTCCTACGAGCAGTACTTC.

CDR3 sequence reads: CATSRDIGTSAKETQYF. As DNA, the CDR3 is TGTGCCACCAGCAGAGATATCGGGACTAGCGCAAAAGAGACCCAGTACTTC. The chain recombines TRBV15 with TRBJ2-5, with 10 bases identical to TRBD2. V dropped 0 bases and J dropped 3; count of bases not matched to a gene: 7. Germline CDR1 is LNHNV and CDR2 is YYDKDF (reference sequence). The CDR3 covers 17 residues.

The chain couples TRBV4-1 to TRBJ1-2, with no clear D. This CDR3 comprises 15 residues. The germline CDR1 and CDR2 sequences are MGHRA and YSYEKL. The V end lost 3 bases, the J end lost 1 base, and 12 bases lay between the germline ends. CDR3 bases: TGCGCCAGCAGCCAGGAGACAACGTATAACTATGGCTACACCTTC. Its protein product is CASSQETTYNYGYTF.